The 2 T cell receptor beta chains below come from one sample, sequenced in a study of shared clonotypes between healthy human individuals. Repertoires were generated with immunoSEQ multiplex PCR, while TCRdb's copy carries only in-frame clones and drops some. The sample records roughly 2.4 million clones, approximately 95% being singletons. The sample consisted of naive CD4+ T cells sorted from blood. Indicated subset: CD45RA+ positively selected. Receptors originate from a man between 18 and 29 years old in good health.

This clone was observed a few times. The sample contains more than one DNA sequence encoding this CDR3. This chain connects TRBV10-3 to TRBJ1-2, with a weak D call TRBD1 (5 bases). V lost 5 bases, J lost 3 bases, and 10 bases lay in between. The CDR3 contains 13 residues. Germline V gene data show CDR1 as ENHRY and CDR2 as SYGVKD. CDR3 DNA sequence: TGTGCCATCAGTACAGGTGGGGACTATGGCTACACCTTC. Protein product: CAISTGGDYGYTF.

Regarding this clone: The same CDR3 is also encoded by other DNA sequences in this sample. The CDR3 reads CASSLGGGIYEQYF. The CDR3 nucleotides read TGTGCCAGCAGCTTAGGGGGCGGGATCTACGAGCAGTACTTC. The chain links TRBV11-2 to TRBJ2-7; D is possibly TRBD2 (6 bases). V was pared by 1 base and J by 3 bases, with 10 bases between. Germline V CDR1 and CDR2: SGHAT, FQNNGV. This CDR3 comprises 14 residues.